Listed below are T cell receptor beta chains from one sample, sequenced in a study of blood T cell repertoires in COVID-19. Repertoires were generated with immunoSEQ multiplex PCR, while TCRdb's copy carries only in-frame clones and drops some. The sample has some 250,000 clones, approximately 82% seen once; the top ten hold approximately 15%. The sequencing sample was made of PBMCs or T cells enriched from blood (not recorded which). The receptor source for this set is a man aged 40-49 years who had recovered from COVID-19. CDR3s include the opening cysteine and the closing phenylalanine or tryptophan. The order of the fields is clone size, J gene, V gene, D gene, CDR3 DNA, CDR3 protein. D genes are given only for firm matches. Clone size is shown for a subset of rows, as once, few, many or a class of expanded clone.

>.|TRBJ2-7|TRBV5-6|.
TGTGCCAGCAGCTGGGGGGGGCAGGAAGCCTACGAGCAGTACTTC
CASSWGGQEAYEQYF
>.|TRBJ2-7|TRBV5-6|.
TGTGCCAGCAGCTTCAGGGCGGGGCGGAACGAGCAGTACTTC
CASSFRAGRNEQYF
>.|TRBJ2-7|TRBV7-9|TRBD1
TGTGCCAGCAGTCCCGGACAGGGGTTAGGCGAGCAGTACTTC
CASSPGQGLGEQYF
>.|TRBJ1-4|TRBV6-5|.
TGTGCCAGCAGTTACCGGGGCAGGGAGGATCTGTTTTTT
CASSYRGREDLFF
>.|TRBJ1-1|TRBV11-1|.
TGTGCCAGCAGCTTCATTCCGGGACAAAGGACTGAAGCTTTCTTT
CASSFIPGQRTEAFF
>.|TRBJ1-2|TRBV18|TRBD1
TGTGCCAGCCAAACAGGGGGTGGCTACACCTTC
CASQTGGGYTF
>.|TRBJ2-1|TRBV11-2|TRBD2
TGTGCCAGCAGCTATACTAGCGGGGCATACAATGAGCAGTTCTTC
CASSYTSGAYNEQFF
>.|TRBJ2-1|TRBV11-1|TRBD1
TGTGCCAGCAGCCCCAGGGGACAGGGAGCCCATGAGCAGTTCTTC
CASSPRGQGAHEQFF
>.|TRBJ1-2|TRBV10-3|.
TGTGCCATCAGTGAGGAGAGGCTTATTGGCTACACCTTC
CAISEERLIGYTF
>.|TRBJ2-1|TRBV6-5|TRBD2
TGTGCCAGCAGTCGGCTAGCGGGAGCTAATGAGCAGTTCTTC
CASSRLAGANEQFF
>.|TRBJ1-5|TRBV19|TRBD1
TGTGCCAGTAGTATCCAGGGGGGCCAGCCCCAGCATTTT
CASSIQGGQPQHF
>.|TRBJ1-1|TRBV3-1/TRBV3-2|TRBD1
TGTGCCAGCAGCCAAGATGACTTGAGAGGGGGCCGGGCCACTGAAGCTTTCTTT
CASSQDDLRGGRATEAFF
>.|TRBJ1-6|TRBV19|TRBD1
TGTGCCAGTAGTACCCCGACAGGGGCCGCGTCCTATAATTCACCCCTCCACTTT
CASSTPTGAASYNSPLHF
>.|TRBJ1-1|TRBV5-1|.
TGCGCCAGCAGGTCTCTTCGGAACACTGAAGCTTTCTTT
CASRSLRNTEAFF
>.|TRBJ1-2|TRBV29-1|.
TGCAGCGTCCCCTACCGCGGGGGGCATAGCTATGGCTACACCTTC
CSVPYRGGHSYGYTF
>.|TRBJ2-4|TRBV6-5|.
TGTGCCAGTTATATGGGGGGTCTAGCCAAAAACATTCAGTACTTC
CASYMGGLAKNIQYF
>few|TRBJ1-1|TRBV7-2|TRBD1
TGTGCCAGCAGCGCGGGACAGTACACTGAAGCTTTCTTT
CASSAGQYTEAFF
>.|TRBJ2-5|TRBV3-1/TRBV3-2|TRBD2
TGTGCCAGCAGCCCCCTAGCGGGAGGGCAAGAGACCCAGTACTTC
CASSPLAGGQETQYF
>once|TRBJ1-2|TRBV3-1/TRBV3-2|.
TGTGCCAGCAGCCAAGATCGGGGGGCCGTCTATGGCTACACCTTC
CASSQDRGAVYGYTF
>.|TRBJ2-5|TRBV5-5|.
TGTGCCAGCAGCTTCTCGGAGAGTGAGACCCAGTACTTC
CASSFSESETQYF
>.|TRBJ2-1|TRBV29-1|.
TGCAGCGTTGATCACGTGAGGAGCTACAATGAGCAGTTCTTC
CSVDHVRSYNEQFF
>.|TRBJ2-2|TRBV5-6|.
TGTGCCAGCAGCTTCCGACAGGCCCTCGCGAACACCGGGGAGCTGTTTTTT
CASSFRQALANTGELFF
>.|TRBJ2-2|TRBV7-2|TRBD1
TGTGCCAGCAGCCCTTACAGGGGGCGACTGTTTTTT
CASSPYRGRLFF
>.|TRBJ1-2|TRBV27|TRBD1
TGTGCCAGCAGTTTGTACGGACAGGCCCTGGCCTATGGCTACACCTTC
CASSLYGQALAYGYTF
>.|TRBJ1-1|TRBV7-9|.
TGTGCCAGCAGCCCTCCTACAGGGTACGGCGCTTTCTTT
CASSPPTGYGAFF
>many|TRBJ2-7|TRBV28|.
TGTGCCAGCAGTTTCCCCGGCGACTACTACGAGCAGTACTTC
CASSFPGDYYEQYF
>.|TRBJ1-2|TRBV7-8|TRBD1
TGTGCCAGCAGCGCACAGGGGTCCTCAAACTATGGCTACACCTTC
CASSAQGSSNYGYTF
>.|TRBJ2-3|TRBV6-1|.
TGTGCCAGCAGTGAAATGGCTTACACAGATACGCAGTATTTT
CASSEMAYTDTQYF
>.|TRBJ1-1|TRBV2|TRBD1
TGTGCCAGCAGTGGACAGGGTATGAACACTGAAGCTTTCTTT
CASSGQGMNTEAFF
>.|TRBJ1-6|TRBV10-3|TRBD1
TGTGCCATCAGGAGCGGGACAGGGGGTTCACCCCTCCACTTT
CAIRSGTGGSPLHF
>.|TRBJ2-7|TRBV29-1|TRBD1
TGCAGCGTGTCACGGACAGGGACGACCTACGAGCAGTACTTC
CSVSRTGTTYEQYF
>.|TRBJ2-1|TRBV7-2|TRBD2
TGTGCCAGCAGCTTCTCTAGCGGGGAGGCGGCGCACAATGAGCAGTTCTTC
CASSFSSGEAAHNEQFF
>.|TRBJ1-1|TRBV4-1|.
TGCGCCAGCAGCCAAGTATCCCAGGGGCTGAACACTGAAGCTTTCTTT
CASSQVSQGLNTEAFF
>.|TRBJ2-7|TRBV10-1|TRBD1
TGCGCCAGCAGTGAGCGCTCCGGGACAGGGGGCTTCTACGAGCAGTACTTC
CASSERSGTGGFYEQYF
>.|TRBJ1-5|TRBV19|TRBD1
TGTGCCAGTAGTACCTCCGGGACAGTTTATCAGCCCCAGCATTTT
CASSTSGTVYQPQHF
>once|TRBJ2-5|TRBV15|.
TGTGCCACCAGCGACCCGGGACTTACGACCCAGTACTTC
CATSDPGLTTQYF
>.|TRBJ2-7|TRBV7-8|.
TGTGCCAGCAGCTTAGTTCGGGTATACGAGCAGTACTTC
CASSLVRVYEQYF
>.|TRBJ2-5|TRBV7-2|TRBD2
TGTGCCAGCAGCTTAGTACTAGCGGGAGAGACCCAGTACTTC
CASSLVLAGETQYF
>.|TRBJ2-2|TRBV3-1/TRBV3-2|TRBD2
TGTGCCAGCAGCCCCTCACTAGCGGGAGAAACCGGGGAGCTGTTTTTT
CASSPSLAGETGELFF
>.|TRBJ2-1|TRBV7-3|.
TGTGCCAGCAGCTCGTATAGATCGAGCTCCTACAATGAGCAGTTCTTC
CASSSYRSSSYNEQFF
>.|TRBJ2-1|TRBV9|.
TGTGCCAGCAGCGTAGAGGCAACTATCTACAATGAGCAGTTCTTC
CASSVEATIYNEQFF
>.|TRBJ2-7|TRBV3-1/TRBV3-2|.
TGTGCCAGCAGCCAAGATAGCCAGAGGACTGAGCAGTACTTC
CASSQDSQRTEQYF
>.|TRBJ1-4|TRBV5-1|TRBD1
TGCGCCAGCAGCTTTGGGACAGTTCCTGAAAAACTGTTTTTT
CASSFGTVPEKLFF
>.|TRBJ1-2|TRBV4-1|.
TGCGCCAGCAGCCAAGATCGGGGATTCGGAGGCTACACCTTC
CASSQDRGFGGYTF
>.|TRBJ1-4|TRBV7-9|.
TGTGCCAGCAGCCCGGGAGGGGCCACGAGCGCACTGTTTTTT
CASSPGGATSALFF
>once|TRBJ2-5|TRBV6-5|.
TGTGCCAGCAGTTCCCAGGTTGGGGAGACCCAGTACTTC
CASSSQVGETQYF
>.|TRBJ1-1|TRBV11-2|TRBD1
TGTGCCAGCAGCCGAACGGGACAGGGTGGCACTGAAGCTTTCTTT
CASSRTGQGGTEAFF
>.|TRBJ2-7|TRBV5-1|.
TGCGCCAGCAGCGTCGACCGGGACACAGCCCGCTACGAGCAGTACTTC
CASSVDRDTARYEQYF
>.|TRBJ1-2|TRBV4-2|TRBD1
TGTGCCAGCAGCCCGCTCACCGGGACAGGATATGGCTACACCTTC
CASSPLTGTGYGYTF
>many|TRBJ2-3|TRBV3-1/TRBV3-2|.
TGTGCCAGCAGCCAAGGAGGGGGGGCAGATACGCAGTATTTT
CASSQGGGADTQYF
>.|TRBJ1-5|TRBV2|.
TGTGCCAGCAGTCCCGCCGGGGGGAGCAATCAGCCCCAGCATTTT
CASSPAGGSNQPQHF
>once|TRBJ2-1|TRBV28|TRBD1
TGTGCCAGCAGTTCATCTCCCGGACAGGGGGAGCCGTTCTTC
CASSSSPGQGEPFF
>.|TRBJ1-1|TRBV14|.
TGTGCCAGCAGCCAAGATCTCTCCACTGAAGCTTTCTTT
CASSQDLSTEAFF
>many|TRBJ2-2|TRBV4-3|.
TGCGCCAGCAGCCTGGAGCGGTACACCGGGGAGCTGTTTTTT
CASSLERYTGELFF
>.|TRBJ2-2|TRBV5-3|TRBD2
TGTGCCAGAAGCCCTGGGACTAGGGCGAACACCGGGGAGCTGTTTTTT
CARSPGTRANTGELFF
>.|TRBJ1-2|TRBV5-1|.
TGCGCCAGCAGCTTGGTCCCTCGACAGGATGGCTACACCTTC
CASSLVPRQDGYTF
>few|TRBJ1-4|TRBV7-6|TRBD1
TGTGCCAGCGGGGGGAACAGGGGAGAAAAACTGTTTTTT
CASGGNRGEKLFF
>.|TRBJ1-2|TRBV19|TRBD1
TGTGCCAGCGAACCCTGGGACAGGGATGGCTACACCTTC
CASEPWDRDGYTF
>few|TRBJ2-7|TRBV20-1|.
TGCAGTGCTAGACAGGCGTACGAGCAGTACTTC
CSARQAYEQYF
>.|TRBJ2-1|TRBV6-4|.
TGTGCCAGCAGCGGCCCCAGCACCCCCCGGCAACTACAGGACAATGAGCAGTTCTTC
CASSGPSTPRQLQDNEQFF